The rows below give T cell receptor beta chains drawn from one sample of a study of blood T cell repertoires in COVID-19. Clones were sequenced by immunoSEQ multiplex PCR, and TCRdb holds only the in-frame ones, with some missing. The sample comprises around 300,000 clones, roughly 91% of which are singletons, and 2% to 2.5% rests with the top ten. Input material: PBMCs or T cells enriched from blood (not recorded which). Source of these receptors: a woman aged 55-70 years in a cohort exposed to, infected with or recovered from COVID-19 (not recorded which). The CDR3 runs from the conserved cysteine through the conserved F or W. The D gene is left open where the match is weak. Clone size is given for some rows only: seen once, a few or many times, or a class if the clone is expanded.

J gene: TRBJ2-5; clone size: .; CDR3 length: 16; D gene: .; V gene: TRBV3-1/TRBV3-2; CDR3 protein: CASSQSGQGPQETQYF; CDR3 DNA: TGTGCCAGCAGCCAATCCGGGCAGGGGCCCCAAGAGACCCAGTACTTC
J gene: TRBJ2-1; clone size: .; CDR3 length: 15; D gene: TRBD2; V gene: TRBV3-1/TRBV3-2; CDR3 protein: CASRKAGNPDNEQFF; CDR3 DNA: TGTGCCAGCAGGAAAGCGGGAAACCCGGACAATGAGCAGTTCTTC
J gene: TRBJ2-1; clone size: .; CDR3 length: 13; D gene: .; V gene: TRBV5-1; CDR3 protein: CASSWVGNNEQFF; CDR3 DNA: TGCGCCAGCAGCTGGGTGGGCAACAATGAGCAGTTCTTC
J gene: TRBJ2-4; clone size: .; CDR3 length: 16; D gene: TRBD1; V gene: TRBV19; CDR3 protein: CASSPPRDSAKNIQYF; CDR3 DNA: TGTGCCAGTAGTCCACCTCGGGACAGCGCCAAAAACATTCAGTACTTC
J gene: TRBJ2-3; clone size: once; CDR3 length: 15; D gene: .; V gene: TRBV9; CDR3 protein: CASSVGVSNTDTQYF; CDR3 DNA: TGTGCCAGCAGCGTAGGAGTGTCTAACACAGATACGCAGTATTTT
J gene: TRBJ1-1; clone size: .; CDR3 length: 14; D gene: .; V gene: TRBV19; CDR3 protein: CASSLTNMNTEAFF; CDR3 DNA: TGTGCCAGTAGTTTGACAAACATGAACACTGAAGCTTTCTTT
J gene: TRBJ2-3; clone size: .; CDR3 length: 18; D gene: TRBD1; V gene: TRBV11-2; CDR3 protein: CASSLVGLGTGDTDTQYF; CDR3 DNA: TGTGCCAGCAGCTTAGTAGGCCTTGGGACAGGAGACACAGATACGCAGTATTTT
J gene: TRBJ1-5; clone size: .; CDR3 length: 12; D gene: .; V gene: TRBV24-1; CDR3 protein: CATSATDQPQHF; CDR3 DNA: TGTGCCACCAGTGCCACAGATCAGCCCCAGCATTTT
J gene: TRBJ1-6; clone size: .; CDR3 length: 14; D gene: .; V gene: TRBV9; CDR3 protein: CASRASGGNSPLHF; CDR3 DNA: TGTGCCAGCAGGGCTTCGGGGGGTAATTCACCCCTCCACTTT
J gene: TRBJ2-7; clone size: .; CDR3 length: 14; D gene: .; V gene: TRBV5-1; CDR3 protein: CASSLGDWPYEQYF; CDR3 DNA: TGCGCCAGCAGCTTGGGGGACTGGCCTTACGAGCAGTACTTC
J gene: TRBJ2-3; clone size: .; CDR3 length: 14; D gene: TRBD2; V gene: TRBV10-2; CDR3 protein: CASIQTSGTDTQYF; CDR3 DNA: TGCGCCAGCATCCAGACTAGCGGTACAGATACGCAGTATTTT
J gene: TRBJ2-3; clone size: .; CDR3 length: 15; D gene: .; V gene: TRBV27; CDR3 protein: CASSPLGGSTDTQYF; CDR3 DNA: TGTGCCAGCAGTCCCCTCGGCGGTAGCACAGATACGCAGTATTTT
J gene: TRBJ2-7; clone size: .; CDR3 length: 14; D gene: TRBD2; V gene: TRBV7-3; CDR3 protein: CASSPRGGSHEQYF; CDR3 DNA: TGTGCCAGCAGCCCTCGGGGAGGGTCCCACGAGCAGTACTTC
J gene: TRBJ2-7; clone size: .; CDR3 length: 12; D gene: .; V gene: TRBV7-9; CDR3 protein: CASSPTSYEQYF; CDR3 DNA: TGTGCCAGCAGCCCCACTAGCTACGAGCAGTACTTC
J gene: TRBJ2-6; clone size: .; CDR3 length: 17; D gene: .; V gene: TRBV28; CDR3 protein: CASSEKGRLSGANVLTF; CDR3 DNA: TGTGCCAGCAGTGAAAAGGGGAGGCTATCTGGGGCCAACGTCCTGACTTTC
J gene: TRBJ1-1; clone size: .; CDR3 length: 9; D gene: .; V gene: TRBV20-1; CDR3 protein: CSTIGGAFF; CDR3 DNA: TGCAGTACCATCGGGGGGGCTTTCTTT
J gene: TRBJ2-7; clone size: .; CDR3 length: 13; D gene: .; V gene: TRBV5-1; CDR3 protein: CASSIDRTYEQYF; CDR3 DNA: TGCGCCAGCAGCATAGACAGGACCTACGAGCAGTACTTC
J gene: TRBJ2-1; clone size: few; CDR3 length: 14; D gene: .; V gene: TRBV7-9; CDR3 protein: CASAAGLDYNEQFF; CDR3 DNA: TGTGCCAGCGCGGCGGGACTTGACTACAATGAGCAGTTCTTC
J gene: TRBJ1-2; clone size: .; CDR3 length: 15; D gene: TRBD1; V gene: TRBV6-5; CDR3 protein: CASSYNGQGWDGYTF; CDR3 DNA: TGTGCCAGCAGTTATAACGGACAGGGATGGGATGGCTACACCTTC
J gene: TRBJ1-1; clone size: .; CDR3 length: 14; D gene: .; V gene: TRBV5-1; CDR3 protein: CASSLALGGTEAFF; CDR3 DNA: TGCGCCAGCAGCTTGGCCCTCGGGGGAACTGAAGCTTTCTTT
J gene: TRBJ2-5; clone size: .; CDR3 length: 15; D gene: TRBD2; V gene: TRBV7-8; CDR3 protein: CASSSSGRAEETQYF; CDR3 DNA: TGTGCCAGCTCGTCTAGCGGGAGGGCCGAAGAGACCCAGTACTTC
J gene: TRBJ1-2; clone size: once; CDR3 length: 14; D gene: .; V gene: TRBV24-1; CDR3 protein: CATSDPGEGYGYTF; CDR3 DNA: TGTGCCACCAGTGATCCAGGGGAAGGTTATGGCTACACCTTC
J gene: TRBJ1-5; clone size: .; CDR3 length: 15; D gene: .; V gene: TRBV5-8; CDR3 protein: CASSFSGYSNQPQHF; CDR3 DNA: TGTGCCAGCAGCTTTAGCGGTTATAGCAATCAGCCCCAGCATTTT
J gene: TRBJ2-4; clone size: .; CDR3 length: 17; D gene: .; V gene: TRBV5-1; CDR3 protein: CASSLTAVTGSKNIQYF; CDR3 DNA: TGCGCCAGCAGCTTGACCGCCGTGACGGGGTCCAAAAACATTCAGTACTTC
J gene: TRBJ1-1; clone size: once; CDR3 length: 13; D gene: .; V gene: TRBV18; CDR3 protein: CASSQQGNTEAFF; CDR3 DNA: TGTGCCAGCTCACAGCAGGGGAACACTGAAGCTTTCTTT
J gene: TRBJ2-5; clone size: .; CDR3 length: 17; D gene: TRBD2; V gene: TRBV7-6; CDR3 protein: CASSPGLAGGFGETQYF; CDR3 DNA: TGTGCCAGCAGCCCTGGGCTAGCGGGAGGTTTCGGGGAGACCCAGTACTTC
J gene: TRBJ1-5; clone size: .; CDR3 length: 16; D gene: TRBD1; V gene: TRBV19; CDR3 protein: CASSNPGQLTYQPQHF; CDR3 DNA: TGTGCCAGTAGTAACCCGGGACAGCTTACTTATCAGCCCCAGCATTTT
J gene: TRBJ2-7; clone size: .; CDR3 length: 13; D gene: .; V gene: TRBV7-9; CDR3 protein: CASSASLGGEQYF; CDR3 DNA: TGTGCCAGCAGCGCGTCCTTGGGGGGCGAGCAGTACTTC
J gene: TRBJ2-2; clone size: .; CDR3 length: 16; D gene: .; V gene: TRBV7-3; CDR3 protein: CASSLSRHVNTGELFF; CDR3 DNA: TGTGCCAGCAGCTTATCGCGTCACGTTAACACCGGGGAGCTGTTTTTT
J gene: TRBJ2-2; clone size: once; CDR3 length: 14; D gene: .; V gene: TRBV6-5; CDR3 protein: CASRDSINTGELFF; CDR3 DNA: TGTGCCAGCAGAGACAGCATCAACACCGGGGAGCTGTTTTTT
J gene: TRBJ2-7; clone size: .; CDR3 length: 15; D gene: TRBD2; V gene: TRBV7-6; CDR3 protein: CASSLGPGLASEQYF; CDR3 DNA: TGTGCCAGCAGCTTAGGTCCGGGACTAGCCTCCGAGCAGTACTTC
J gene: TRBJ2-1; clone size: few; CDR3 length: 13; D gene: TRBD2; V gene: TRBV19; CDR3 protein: CASSGGRRNEQFF; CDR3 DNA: TGTGCCAGTAGTGGCGGGAGGAGGAATGAGCAGTTCTTC
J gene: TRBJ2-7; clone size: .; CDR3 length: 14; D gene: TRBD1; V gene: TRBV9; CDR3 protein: CASSRQGTGYEQYF; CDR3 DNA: TGTGCCAGCAGCCGACAGGGGACCGGCTACGAGCAGTACTTC
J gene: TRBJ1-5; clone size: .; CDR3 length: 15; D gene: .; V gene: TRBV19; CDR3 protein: CASSMPREVHQPQHF; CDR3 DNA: TGTGCCAGTAGTATGCCAAGGGAGGTCCATCAGCCCCAGCATTTT
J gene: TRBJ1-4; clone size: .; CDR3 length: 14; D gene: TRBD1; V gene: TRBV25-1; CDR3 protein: CASSWAGGGEKLFF; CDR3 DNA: TGTGCCAGCAGTTGGGCAGGGGGTGGGGAAAAACTGTTTTTT
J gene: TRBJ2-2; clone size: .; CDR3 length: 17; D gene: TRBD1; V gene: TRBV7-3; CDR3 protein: CASSLTPRQGKTGELFF; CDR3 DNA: TGTGCCAGCAGCCTAACCCCTCGACAGGGGAAGACCGGGGAGCTGTTTTTT
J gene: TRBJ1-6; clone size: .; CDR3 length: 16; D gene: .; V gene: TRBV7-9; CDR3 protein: CASSLEFGERSSPLHF; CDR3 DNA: TGTGCCAGCAGCTTAGAATTCGGGGAAAGGAGTTCACCCCTCCACTTT
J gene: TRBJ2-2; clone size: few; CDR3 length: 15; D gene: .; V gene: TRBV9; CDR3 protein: CASSVRLLNTGELFF; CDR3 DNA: TGTGCCAGCAGCGTGCGACTCCTGAACACCGGGGAGCTGTTTTTT
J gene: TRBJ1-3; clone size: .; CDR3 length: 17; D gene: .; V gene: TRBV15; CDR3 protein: CATSRGGLRDSGNTIYF; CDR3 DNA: TGTGCCACCAGCAGAGGAGGCCTTCGGGACTCTGGAAACACCATATATTTT
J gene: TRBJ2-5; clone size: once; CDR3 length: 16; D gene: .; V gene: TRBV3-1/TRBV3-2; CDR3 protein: CASSQARLSGRETQYF; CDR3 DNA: TGTGCCAGCAGCCAAGCTCGCTTGAGTGGGAGGGAGACCCAGTACTTC
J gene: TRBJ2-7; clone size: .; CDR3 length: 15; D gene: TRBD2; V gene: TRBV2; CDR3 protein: CASSEDLADSYEQYF; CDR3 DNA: TGTGCCAGCAGTGAAGACCTAGCGGACTCCTACGAGCAGTACTTC
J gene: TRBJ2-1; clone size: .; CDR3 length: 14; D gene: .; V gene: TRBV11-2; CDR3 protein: CASSPDKSHNEQFF; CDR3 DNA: TGTGCCAGCAGCCCCGACAAGTCACACAATGAGCAGTTCTTC
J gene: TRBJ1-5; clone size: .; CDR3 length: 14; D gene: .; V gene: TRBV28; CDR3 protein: CASSLAAGGQPQHF; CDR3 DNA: TGTGCCAGCAGTTTGGCGGCTGGAGGGCAGCCCCAGCATTTT
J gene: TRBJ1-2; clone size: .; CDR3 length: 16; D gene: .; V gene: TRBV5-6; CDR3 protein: CASSFFQDRPNDGYTF; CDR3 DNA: TGTGCCAGCAGCTTTTTCCAGGATCGGCCTAATGATGGCTACACCTTC
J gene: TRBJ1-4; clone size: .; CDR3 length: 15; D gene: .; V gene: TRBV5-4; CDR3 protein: CASSLQGWGNEKLFF; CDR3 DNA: TGTGCCAGCAGCTTGCAGGGATGGGGTAATGAAAAACTGTTTTTT
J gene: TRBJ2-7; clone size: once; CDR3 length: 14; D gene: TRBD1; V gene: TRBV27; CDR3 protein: CASTRTGTSYEQYF; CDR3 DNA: TGTGCCAGCACCCGGACAGGGACTTCCTACGAGCAGTACTTC
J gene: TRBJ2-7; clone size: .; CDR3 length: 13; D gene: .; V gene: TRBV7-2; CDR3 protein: CASSLRSAYEQYF; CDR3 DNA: TGTGCCAGCAGCTTGAGGTCGGCCTACGAGCAGTACTTC
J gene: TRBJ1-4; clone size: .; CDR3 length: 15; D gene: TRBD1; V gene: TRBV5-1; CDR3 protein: CASSPGTGGNEKLFF; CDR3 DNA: TGCGCCAGCAGCCCCGGGACAGGGGGGAATGAAAAACTGTTTTTT
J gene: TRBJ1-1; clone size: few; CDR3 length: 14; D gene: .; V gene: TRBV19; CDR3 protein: CASSRFSQNTEAFF; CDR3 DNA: TGTGCCAGTAGTCGTTTTAGCCAGAACACTGAAGCTTTCTTT